Following are 8 T cell receptor beta chains from one sample sequenced in a study of blood T cell repertoires in COVID-19. Sequencing was performed with immunoSEQ multiplex PCR; in TCRdb, only in-frame clones are kept and a portion is missing. The table has about 280,000 clones, around nine tenths seen once. Input material: PBMCs or T cells enriched from blood (not recorded which). All receptors come from a woman between 40 and 55 years old who had recovered from COVID-19.

CDR3 bases: TGTGCCAGCAGCTACAGGGAAGGACAGGGGGCTGGGGCCAACGTCCTGACTTTC. It encodes CASSYREGQGAGANVLTF. The V call is TRBV7-2, the J call TRBJ2-6; 10 bases are shared with TRBD1. In germline, CDR1 is SGHTA, CDR2 FQGNSA. The CDR3 has 18 residues. The J segment lost 2 bases and the V segment lost 4 bases, leaving 8 bases of the junction unmatched.

This chain connects TRBV7-9 to TRBJ1-1; possibly TRBD1 for D (6 bases). V lost 6 bases, J lost 1 base, and 15 bases lay in between. CDR1 and CDR2 (germline): SEHNR, FQNEAQ (reference sequence). This CDR3 spans 15 amino acids. The CDR3 is CASRTDSRKNTEAFF. Here the CDR3 DNA reads TGTGCCAGCAGAACGGACAGCCGAAAGAACACTGAAGCTTTCTTT.

Comments on this clone: Additional DNA sequences in this sample encode the identical CDR3. This chain uses TRBV28 with TRBJ1-2, with 10 bases matching TRBD1. V was pared by 6 bases and J by 8 bases, with 6 bases of the junction left unmatched. The germline gives CDR1 MDHEN, CDR2 SYDVKM. There are 13 residues in the CDR3. This chain's CDR3 is CASSWGQGRGYTF. The CDR3 region has the DNA TGTGCCAGCAGCTGGGGACAGGGGCGAGGCTACACCTTC.

This chain joins TRBV20-1 and TRBJ1-2, with 7 bases identical to TRBD1. Per the germline V gene, CDR1 is DFQATT and CDR2 is SNEGSKA (reference sequence). Trimming took 3 bases from V and 12 from J; bases not matched to a gene: 7. The CDR3 is made up of 11 amino acids. CDR3: CSARDGTADTF. Written as DNA, the CDR3 is TGCAGTGCTAGGGATGGGACAGCCGACACCTTC.

Only one count was recorded for this clone. The chain carries TRBV6-5 and TRBJ1-6; 7 bases are shared with TRBD1. The CDR3 loop spans 15 amino acids. In germline, CDR1 is MNHEY, CDR2 SVGAGI. The ends lost 6 bases at V and 10 bases at J; junction bases unmatched: 12. CDR3 region: CASRPTRDSGSPLHF. The CDR3 DNA sequence: TGTGCCAGCAGACCAACCCGGGACAGCGGATCACCCCTCCACTTT.

J is TRBJ2-1 and V is TRBV6-2 or TRBV6-3; TRBD1 might be the D (6 bases). The CDR3 totals 15 residues. V was cut by 3 bases and J by 4 bases, with 13 bases left in between. Per germline, CDR1 MNHEY and CDR2 SVGEGT. The chain's CDR3 is CASSYLGGQYNEQFF. CDR3 coding DNA: TGTGCCAGCAGTTATCTGGGCGGACAGTACAATGAGCAGTTCTTC.

The gene calls are TRBV24-1 and TRBJ1-4; no clear D gene. Germline assignment: CDR1 KGHDR and CDR2 SFDVKD. The ends were cut back, 3 bases at V and 8 bases at J, with 12 bases in the middle. The CDR3 is made up of 14 amino acids. The chain's CDR3 is CATSDPRQKEKLFF. The DNA of the CDR3 is TGTGCCACCAGTGATCCGCGGCAAAAGGAAAAACTGTTTTTT.

This chain uses TRBV7-8 with TRBJ2-1; 13 bases fit TRBD2. The CDR3 has 17 amino acids. The V gene's germline CDR1 is SGHVS and CDR2 FQNEAQ. Unmatched junction bases numbered 7, after V lost 5 bases and J lost 3 bases. CDR3 region: CASSPRTSGSYYNEQFF. The CDR3 nucleotides read TGTGCCAGCAGCCCTCGGACTAGCGGGAGTTACTACAATGAGCAGTTCTTC.